The TCR beta chain described here comes from a study of T and B cells in COVID-19 patients. Multiplex PCR with BIOMED2 TRB-A/B primer pools amplified TRB rearrangements. MiXCR was run by TCRdb on the multiplex PCR reads, yielding one entry per CDR3 protein. The repertoire has around 8,000 distinct CDR3 sequences, approximately 30% of them found once; the top ten carry roughly 17%. Each TRB amplification used roughly 250-550 ng of genomic DNA from blood. The source is a human donor with active COVID-19. The sequencing input was blood.

DNA of the CDR3: TGTGCCAGCAGTACCGCCCCGGCGGGGGTATTGAGGCAGTACTTC. Translated, it gives CASSTAPAGVLRQYF. This chain joins TRBV12-3 or TRBV12-4 and TRBJ2-7, with 7 bases that match TRBD2. V shed 5 bases, J shed 9 bases, and the junction held 16 bases outside the gene matches. This CDR3 has 15 amino acids.